The 22 T cell receptor beta chains presented below share a single source sample, sequenced in a study of untreated major depressive disorder. Method: immunoSEQ multiplex PCR; TCRdb's copy keeps in-frame clones and lacks some. The sample contains approximately 20,000 clones, around 87% of which appear only once. Sequencing used CD4+ T cells from PBMCs. The receptors stem from a woman under 40 in good health.

This clone was seen only once. The chain is built from TRBV27 and TRBJ2-7; 8 bases map to TRBD1. Germline loops: CDR1 MNHEY, CDR2 SMNVEV (reference sequence). This CDR3 contains 15 residues. V dropped 5 bases and J dropped 6; count of bases not matched to a gene: 12. The CDR3 region has the DNA TGTGCCAGCAGTAGGACAGGGACGATATACAGCGAGCAGTACTTC. Its translation is CASSRTGTIYSEQYF.

This clone turned up a few times. The rearrangement links TRBV9 to TRBJ1-2, with 9 bases that match TRBD1. The CDR3 extends over 16 amino acids. Germline lookup yields CDR1 SGDLS and CDR2 YYNGEE. V lost 0 bases to trimming and J lost 8 bases; unmatched junction nucleotides: 11. CDR3 in DNA: TGTGCCAGCAGCGTAGAGGCCCCGGACAGGGGAGGAGGCTACACCTTC. It codes for CASSVEAPDRGGGYTF. Based on the CDR3 plus reference TRBV9 and TRBJ1-2, the full variable domain is DSGVTQTPKHLITATGQRVTLRCSPRSGDLSVYWYQQSLDQGLQFLIQYYNGEERAKGNILERFSAQQFPDLHSELNLSSLELGDSALYFCASSVEAPDRGGGYTFGSGTRLTVV.

This sequence joins TRBV5-4 and TRBJ2-2, with TRBD1 as a possible D gene (6 bases). Between the trimmed V and J ends, which lost 3 bases and 0 bases, there was a span of 12 bases. Germline V lookup: CDR1 SGHNT, CDR2 YYREEE (reference sequence). The CDR3 covers 16 residues. DNA for the CDR3: TGTGCCAGCAGCTCTCGGACAGCCGCGAACACCGGGGAGCTGTTTTTT. This translates into CASSSRTAANTGELFF.

The gene calls are TRBV18 and TRBJ1-1, with 7 bases lining up with TRBD1. The trim removed 1 base at V and 4 bases at J, leaving 3 bases unmatched. Germline-derived CDR1 and CDR2 are KGHSH and LQKENI. This CDR3 has 14 residues. CDR3: CASSPLGGLTEAFF. The CDR3, as DNA: TGTGCCAGCTCACCACTAGGGGGCCTCACTGAAGCTTTCTTT.

The chain recombines TRBV5-4 with TRBJ2-1; D not resolved. Between the trimmed V and J ends, which lost 4 bases and 9 bases, there was a span of 17 bases. The V gene's germline CDR1 is SGHNT and CDR2 YYREEE (reference sequence). The CDR3 is 14 amino acids. DNA of the CDR3: TGTGCCAGCAGCCTGGAGAGGTCAGTGGGTGAGCAGTTCTTC. It translates to CASSLERSVGEQFF. Complete variable domain (other parts from reference TRBV5-4 and TRBJ2-1): ETGVTQSPTHLIKTRGQQVTLRCSSQSGHNTVSWYQQALGQGPQFIFQYYREEENGRGNFPPRFSGLQFPNYSSELNVNALELDDSALYLCASSLERSVGEQFFGPGTRLTVL.

The rearrangement joins TRBV7-8 to TRBJ1-4; D is unresolved. V was pared by 5 bases and J by 7 bases, with 17 bases between. The CDR3 covers 15 residues. The V gene's germline CDR1 is SGHVS and CDR2 FQNEAQ. CDR3 protein: CASSLVGRGREKLFF. CDR3 coding DNA: TGTGCCAGCAGCCTAGTGGGCAGAGGACGTGAAAAACTGTTTTTT.

The CDR3 reads CASSGGTTRTDTQYF. The CDR3 bases are TGTGCCAGCAGCGGGGGGACTACCCGCACAGATACGCAGTATTTT. This sequence joins TRBV9 and TRBJ2-3, with 7 bases that match TRBD2. This CDR3 comprises 15 residues. The V gene end was trimmed by 3 bases and the J gene end by 1 base; junction bases not matched to a gene: 5. Per the germline V gene, CDR1 is SGDLS and CDR2 is YYNGEE.

The chain employs TRBV6-5 and TRBJ2-5, with no clear D. V was pared by 0 bases and J by 0 bases, with 5 bases between. Germline loops: CDR1 MNHEY, CDR2 SVGAGI. CDR3 length: 14 residues. The CDR3 sequence is CASSYSADQETQYF. DNA of the CDR3: TGTGCCAGCAGTTACTCAGCAGACCAAGAGACCCAGTACTTC.

The CDR3 is CASDPLENQPQHF. Written as DNA, the CDR3 is TGTGCCAGCGATCCCTTGGAGAATCAGCCCCAGCATTTT. This chain connects TRBV28 to TRBJ1-5; D unclear. CDR1 is MDHEN and CDR2 is SYDVKM in the germline V gene. V lost 8 bases to trimming and J lost 4 bases, with 12 bases between them. This CDR3 is built from 13 residues.

This chain connects TRBV30 to TRBJ2-7; D call uncertain. The germline V gene has CDR1 GTSNPN and CDR2 SVGIG (reference sequence). The length of the CDR3 is 11 residues. Trimming removed 4 bases at V and 2 bases at J, with 6 bases between. The CDR3 spells CAWTHTYEQYF. CDR3 DNA sequence: TGTGCCTGGACACACACCTACGAGCAGTACTTC.

The chain is built from TRBV7-2 and TRBJ1-1; 8 bases line up with TRBD1. V was clipped by 5 bases and J by 2 bases; unmatched bases: 4. The germline CDR1 and CDR2 sequences are SGHTA and FQGNSA. CDR3 size: 14 residues. The CDR3 loop is CASSEGQVNTEAFF. CDR3 sequence (DNA): TGTGCCAGCAGCGAGGGACAGGTTAACACTGAAGCTTTCTTT.

J is TRBJ2-2 and V is TRBV30; 10 bases are shared with TRBD1. The CDR3 runs 14 residues. Germline V CDR1 and CDR2: GTSNPN, SVGIG (reference sequence). The V segment lost 1 base and the J segment 6 bases; nucleotides outside the gene matches: 2. CDR3 region: CAWSETGGPGELFF. CDR3 coding DNA: TGTGCCTGGAGTGAGACAGGGGGCCCCGGGGAGCTGTTTTTT.

This chain links TRBV18 with TRBJ2-2; no firm D call. The CDR3 covers 16 residues. V was clipped by 3 bases and J by 0 bases, with 11 bases between them. Germline V gene lookup returns CDR1 KGHSH and CDR2 LQKENI. This CDR3 is CASSPLPVPNTGELFF. CDR3 bases: TGTGCCAGCTCACCCCTCCCGGTTCCGAACACCGGGGAGCTGTTTTTT.

The V call is TRBV15, the J call TRBJ2-7; D gene unclear. V was clipped by 0 bases and J by 4 bases, with 7 bases between them. CDR3 length: 13 residues. CDR1 LNHNV and CDR2 YYDKDF come from the germline V gene (reference sequence). The CDR3: CATSRDRSYEQYF. Written as DNA, the CDR3 is TGTGCCACCAGCAGAGATAGGAGTTACGAGCAGTACTTC.

This clone has a handful of counts. The CDR3 DNA is TGTGCCAGCTCACCCGGGATTTTGACCTACGAGCAGTACTTC. Its protein product is CASSPGILTYEQYF. This rearrangement joins TRBV18 to TRBJ2-7; weak D call: TRBD2 (5 bases). The germline CDR1 and CDR2 sequences are KGHSH and LQKENI. V lost 3 bases and J 2 bases, leaving 11 bases between the germline ends. The CDR3 consists of 14 residues.

The chain has TRBV6-1 and TRBJ1-6; D is undetermined. Germline CDR1 and CDR2: MNHNS and SASEGT. This CDR3 comprises 15 residues. Trimming cost V 7 bases and J 7 bases, with 17 bases left between them. The CDR3 protein is CASIDRGLGNSPLHF. In DNA form, the CDR3 reads TGTGCCAGCATTGATCGTGGCCTGGGGAATTCACCCCTCCACTTT.

The chain couples TRBV30 to TRBJ1-2; 7 bases line up with TRBD1. Germline lookup yields CDR1 GTSNPN and CDR2 SVGIG (reference sequence). Trimming took 1 base from V and 7 from J; bases not matched to a gene: 6. CDR3 length: 13 residues. CDR3 amino acids: CAWSASGTVGYTF. The CDR3 DNA reads TGTGCCTGGAGTGCCTCCGGGACAGTTGGCTACACCTTC.

The chain combines TRBV14 with TRBJ2-1; D possibly corresponds to TRBD1 (6 bases). The V end was cut by 1 base, the J end by 3 bases, with 13 bases between. Germline V gene sequence: CDR1 SGHDN, CDR2 FVKESK. There are 16 residues in the CDR3. CDR3 sequence reads: CASSQGGRGVYNEQFF. The CDR3 DNA reads TGTGCCAGCAGCCAAGGAGGCAGGGGAGTCTACAATGAGCAGTTCTTC.

The chain has TRBV6-1 and TRBJ2-2; weak D call: TRBD1 (6 bases). The CDR3 is made up of 14 amino acids. The germline gives CDR1 MNHNS, CDR2 SASEGT. Trimming left V 8 bases short and J 2 bases short, with 12 bases between. The CDR3 loop is CASLWTVNTGELFF. Here the CDR3 DNA reads TGTGCCAGCCTATGGACAGTCAACACCGGGGAGCTGTTTTTT.

The rearrangement joins TRBV5-5 to TRBJ2-5; D perhaps matches TRBD1 (6 bases). Germline V gene lookup returns CDR1 SGHKS and CDR2 YYEKEE (reference sequence). The V end was cut by 0 bases, the J end by 1 base, with 19 bases between. CDR3 length: 18 residues. The CDR3 DNA reads as TGTGCCAGCAGCTTGGTCGGCAGGGGACCCCAGCTCCAAGAGACCCAGTACTTC. Protein product: CASSLVGRGPQLQETQYF. The complete variable domain, with remaining parts taken from reference TRBV5-5 and TRBJ2-5, reads DAGVTQSPTHLIKTRGQQVTLRCSPISGHKSVSWYQQVLGQGPQFIFQYYEKEERGRGNFPDRFSARQFPNYSSELNVNALLLGDSALYLCASSLVGRGPQLQETQYFGPGTRLLVL.

This clone has more than one count but fewer than ten. The chain employs TRBV21-1 and TRBJ2-5; the D call TRBD2 from the table was never checked on the DNA. TRBV21-1 is shown as a pseudogene. This CDR3 region has 13 residues. The CDR3 bases are TGTGCCAGCAGCAAGGCGGATCAAGAGACCCAGTACTTC. Protein: CASSKADQETQYF.

The gene calls are TRBV7-2 and TRBJ2-3, with 9 bases fitting TRBD2. The V gene end was trimmed by 3 bases and the J gene end by 4 bases; junction bases not matched to a gene: 5. The CDR3 runs 15 residues. The germline V gene encodes CDR1 SGHTA and CDR2 FQGNSA. CDR3: CASSFTSGPSDTQYF. The CDR3 DNA sequence: TGTGCCAGCAGCTTTACTAGCGGGCCCTCAGATACGCAGTATTTT.